The clone carrying this T cell receptor (beta chain) was detected once. Its antigen remains unknown. The data are from a study of CD8 T cells in ankylosing spondylitis. General study results and limits: Disease-linked clones were CD8+ and relatively rare in peripheral blood. Earlier studies detected some motif variants in reactive arthritis synovial fluid and blood.

Quantitative barcoded 5'-RACE was used to prepare TCR beta libraries. Via MiXCR, TCRdb re-called the 5' RACE reads, giving one row per CDR3 protein. The data contain more than 200,000 distinct CDR3 sequences, 20% to 30% of them singletons. The specimen was blood, either unsorted or a sorted T cell fraction (not recorded which). The origin of this receptor is a male donor with ankylosing spondylitis or in good health (not recorded which).

CDR3 residues: CASRSRRGRLYNEQFF. CDR3 sequence (DNA): TGCGCCAGCAGGTCTAGAAGGGGGCGCCTATACAATGAGCAGTTCTTC. The V and J genes are TRBV23-1 and TRBJ2-1, with 7 positions matching TRBD1. TRBV23-1 is labeled an ORF, and its function is uncertain. The V and J ends lost 6 bases and 4 bases, in that order; junction bases with no gene match: 12. The CDR3 is made up of 16 amino acids.